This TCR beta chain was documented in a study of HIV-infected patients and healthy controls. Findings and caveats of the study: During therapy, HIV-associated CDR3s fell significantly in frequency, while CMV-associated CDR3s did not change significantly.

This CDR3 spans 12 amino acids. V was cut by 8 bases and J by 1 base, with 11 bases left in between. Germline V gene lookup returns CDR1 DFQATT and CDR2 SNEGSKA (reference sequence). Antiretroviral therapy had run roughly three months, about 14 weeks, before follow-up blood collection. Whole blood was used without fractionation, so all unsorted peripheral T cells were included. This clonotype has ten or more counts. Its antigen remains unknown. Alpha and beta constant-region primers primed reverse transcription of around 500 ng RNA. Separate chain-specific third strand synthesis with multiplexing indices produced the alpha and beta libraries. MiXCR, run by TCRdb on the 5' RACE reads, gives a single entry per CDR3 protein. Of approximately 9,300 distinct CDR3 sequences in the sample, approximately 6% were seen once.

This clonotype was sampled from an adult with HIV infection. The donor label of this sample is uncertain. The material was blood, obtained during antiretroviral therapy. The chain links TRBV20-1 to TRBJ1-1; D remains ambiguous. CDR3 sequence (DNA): TGCAGTACATTCAGAGAGAACACTGAAGCTTTCTTT. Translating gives CSTFRENTEAFF.